Following are 29 T cell receptor beta chains from one sample sequenced in a study of blood T cell repertoires in COVID-19. Measured with immunoSEQ multiplex PCR; TCRdb has only the in-frame clones, and not every one. The table has under 350,000 clones, less than 90% seen once. Sample: peripheral blood. The origin of the receptors is a human donor in a cohort sampled during active COVID-19.

The V gene is TRBV9, the J gene TRBJ1-2; D is unresolved. V dropped 1 base and J dropped 0 bases, with 7 bases sitting between them. The germline CDR1 and CDR2 sequences are SGDLS and YYNGEE. CDR3 length: 14 amino acids. The CDR3 coding sequence is TGTGCCAGCAGCGTATGGAGTTCTAACTATGGCTACACCTTC. This translates into CASSVWSSNYGYTF.

The chain couples TRBV5-4 to TRBJ2-2, with D possibly being TRBD2 (6 bases). The germline V and J ends were trimmed by 0 bases and 5 bases, with 14 bases remaining between them. The germline gives CDR1 SGHNT, CDR2 YYREEE (reference sequence). The CDR3 runs to 16 residues. The CDR3 DNA reads TGTGCCAGCAGCTTGGCGGCGGGACTTTCTACCGGGGAGCTGTTTTTT. Protein sequence: CASSLAAGLSTGELFF.

The J gene is TRBJ1-1, the V gene TRBV5-4, with 11 bases matching TRBD1. V shed 3 bases and J 4 bases; nucleotides not matched to a gene: 11. This CDR3 comprises 17 residues. Germline CDR1 reads SGHNT; CDR2 reads YYREEE (reference sequence). The CDR3 DNA follows: TGTGCCAGCAGCTCGGGACAGGGGGTGTCGGTGGGCACTGAAGCTTTCTTT. As protein: CASSSGQGVSVGTEAFF.

There are a few counts of this clone. The chain couples TRBV4-1 to TRBJ2-7; D remains unclear. This CDR3 region has 16 residues. Trimming shortened V by 1 base and J by 0 bases, and 13 bases separated the two germline ends. Germline-derived CDR1 and CDR2 are MGHRA and YSYEKL. The CDR3 reads CASSQAPTPSSYEQYF. For the CDR3, the DNA is TGCGCCAGCAGCCAAGCCCCGACACCGAGCTCCTACGAGCAGTACTTC.

In the case of this clone: Distinct nucleotide sequences in the sample also encode this CDR3. This chain joins TRBV7-2 and TRBJ2-5; TRBD2 might be the D (7 bases). V was trimmed by 0 bases and J by 4 bases, leaving 9 bases between them. The CDR3 contains 14 residues. The V gene's germline CDR1 is SGHTA and CDR2 FQGNSA. CDR3 nucleotides: TGTGCCAGCAGCTTAGCGGGAGGGGGAGAGACCCAGTACTTC. Its translation is CASSLAGGGETQYF.

In this sample, this clone turned up a few times. The V gene is TRBV6-5, the J gene TRBJ2-1; 8 positions match TRBD2. The J segment lost 5 bases and the V segment lost 5 bases, leaving 8 bases of the junction unmatched. This CDR3 spans 15 amino acids. Germline V gene data show CDR1 as MNHEY and CDR2 as SVGAGI. Written as DNA, the CDR3 is TGTGCCAGCAGTCCGCGAGCGGGAGTCAACAATGAGCAGTTCTTC. The encoded protein is CASSPRAGVNNEQFF.

The chain links TRBV18 to TRBJ1-2; TRBD1 might be the D (5 bases). Germline V gene lookup returns CDR1 KGHSH and CDR2 LQKENI. V gave up 4 bases and J gave up 4 bases, with 13 bases separating them. The CDR3 has 14 residues. CDR3 sequence reads: CASSLGEGFYGYTF. The CDR3 DNA sequence: TGTGCCAGCTCACTCGGGGAGGGGTTCTATGGCTACACCTTC.

This chain links TRBV7-6 with TRBJ2-3, with a tentative D call TRBD2 (6 bases). The CDR3 sequence is 18 residues long. Germline V gene lookup returns CDR1 SGHVS and CDR2 FNYEAQ. The V end lost 1 base, the J end lost 3 bases, and 20 bases lay between the germline ends. The CDR3 loop reads CASSLGRAGRVRTDTQYF. The DNA for the CDR3 is TGTGCCAGCAGCTTAGGCCGGGCGGGACGGGTTAGAACAGATACGCAGTATTTT.

The rearrangement links TRBV27 to TRBJ2-5, with 9 bases fitting TRBD1. The CDR3 is 15 amino acids. Germline CDR1 and CDR2: MNHEY and SMNVEV (reference sequence). Trimming cost V 8 bases and J 3 bases; bases outside gene matches: 10. CDR3 loop: CASVAFGTGKETQYF. Written as DNA, the CDR3 is TGTGCCAGCGTAGCATTTGGGACAGGGAAAGAGACCCAGTACTTC.

The chain is built from TRBV5-4 and TRBJ2-5; TRBD2 matches at 9 bases. V lost 4 bases and J lost 5; bases outside the gene matches: 9. This CDR3 has 15 amino acids. The germline V gene has CDR1 SGHNT and CDR2 YYREEE (reference sequence). The DNA of the CDR3 is TGTGCCAGCAGCCCTGGGCGGGAGGGTTCCGAGACCCAGTACTTC. It specifies CASSPGREGSETQYF.

This chain uses TRBV2 with TRBJ2-2; 7 bases fit TRBD2. The CDR3 spans 11 residues. The germline gives CDR1 SNHLY, CDR2 FYNNEI. V lost 11 bases and J lost 5; bases outside the gene matches: 2. CDR3 amino acids: CALGGTGELFF. CDR3 DNA: TGTGCCTTGGGGGGGACCGGGGAGCTGTTTTTT.

As DNA, the CDR3 is TGTGCCAGCGGCGTAAGGCTAGCGGGAGGGTACATTCAGTACTTC. This codes for CASGVRLAGGYIQYF. The J gene is TRBJ2-4, the V gene TRBV13, with 12 nucleotides matching TRBD2. The CDR3 consists of 15 residues. V was pared by 8 bases and J by 8 bases, with 10 bases of the junction left unmatched. The germline V gene encodes CDR1 PRHDT and CDR2 FYEKMQ (reference sequence).

The chain is built from TRBV18 and TRBJ2-3; 7 positions match TRBD2. The CDR3 runs 16 residues. The junction had 10 bases not matched to a gene; V was cut back by 3 bases and J by 4 bases. Germline loops: CDR1 KGHSH, CDR2 LQKENI. The CDR3 DNA follows: TGTGCCAGCTCACCTGGCTCAGGGAGGGGCGCAGATACGCAGTATTTT. As protein: CASSPGSGRGADTQYF.

This sequence joins TRBV19 and TRBJ2-7; 9 nucleotides agree with TRBD2. The CDR3 loop spans 15 amino acids. The J segment lost 1 base and the V segment lost 6 bases, leaving 7 bases of the junction unmatched. Germline CDR1 reads LNHDA; CDR2 reads SQIVND (reference sequence). The chain's CDR3 is CASRWLAGFSYEQYF. The CDR3 coding sequence is TGTGCCAGTAGATGGCTAGCGGGATTTTCCTACGAGCAGTACTTC.

The genes are TRBV12-3 or TRBV12-4 and TRBJ1-5; D remains unclear. Trimming removed 3 bases from V and 7 bases from J, with 10 bases in between. This CDR3 comprises 13 residues. The DNA for the CDR3 is TGTGCCAGCAGTTTCGGGGTAGGACAGCCCCAGCATTTT. The encoded protein is CASSFGVGQPQHF.

The V call is TRBV3-1 (or the pseudogene TRBV3-2), the J call TRBJ2-1, with TRBD2 matching 10 bases. The CDR3 sequence is 16 residues long. V lost 3 bases and J lost 10; bases outside the gene matches: 12. From germline, CDR1 is LGHDT and CDR2 YNNKEL (reference sequence). The CDR3 bases are TGTGCCAGCAGCCAGTCCGCTAGCGGGGGCCCCGGGGAGCAGTTCTTC. Translation gives CASSQSASGGPGEQFF.

This clone showed up just a few times. The chain is built from TRBV2 and TRBJ2-7; 11 bases agree with TRBD2. The germline V gene has CDR1 SNHLY and CDR2 FYNNEI. J was trimmed by 7 bases and V by 8 bases; bases with no gene match: 7. CDR3 length: 13 residues. CDR3 DNA: TGTGCCAGCGAATTATTAGCGGGAGGGGAGCAGTACTTC. Translated: CASELLAGGEQYF. Looking up the rest from reference TRBV2 and TRBJ2-7 gives the full variable domain: EPEVTQTPSHQVTQMGQEVILRCVPISNHLYFYWYRQILGQKVEFLVSFYNNEISEKSEIFDDQFSVERPDGSNFTLKIRSTKLEDSAMYFCASELLAGGEQYFGPGTRLTVT.

The chain employs TRBV28 and TRBJ2-3; TRBD2 matches 14 bases. Germline CDR1 is MDHEN and CDR2 is SYDVKM. The V segment lost 6 bases and the J segment 5 bases; nucleotides outside the gene matches: 4. The CDR3 loop spans 15 amino acids. This CDR3 is CASRGLAGVRDTQYF. The CDR3 DNA reads TGTGCCAGCAGGGGACTAGCGGGAGTAAGAGATACGCAGTATTTT.

The chain employs TRBV10-3 and TRBJ2-1, with D tentatively TRBD2 (6 bases). CDR1 and CDR2 from the germline V gene are ENHRY and SYGVKD. The CDR3 is 15 amino acids. V was pared by 6 bases and J by 2 bases, with 14 bases between. The CDR3 DNA reads TGTGCCATCAGGGGTGCCGGGAGTACCTACAATGAGCAGTTCTTC. It yields the protein CAIRGAGSTYNEQFF.

The V gene is TRBV29-1, the J gene TRBJ2-1; D not certain. V was trimmed by 1 base and J by 6 bases, leaving 10 bases between them. The CDR3 runs to 13 residues. The germline gives CDR1 SQVTM, CDR2 ANQGSEA. The CDR3 region is CSVEGLVGNEQFF. The CDR3 DNA reads as TGCAGCGTTGAAGGTTTAGTCGGCAATGAGCAGTTCTTC.

The rearrangement joins TRBV5-3 to TRBJ2-1; no definite D call. TRBV5-3 counts as an open reading frame of uncertain function. This CDR3 comprises 11 residues. Trimming left V 6 bases short and J 14 bases short, with 15 bases between. The CDR3 reads CARISRGDEFF. For the CDR3, the DNA is TGTGCCAGAATATCCCGAGGAGACGAGTTCTTC.

The rearrangement uses TRBV3-1 (or the pseudogene TRBV3-2) and TRBJ1-1; 7 bases align to TRBD1. The germline V gene encodes CDR1 LGHDT and CDR2 YNNKEL (reference sequence). This CDR3 region has 14 residues. With 4 bases clipped from V and 0 bases from J, the junction kept 2 bases outside the gene matches. In DNA form, the CDR3 reads TGTGCCAGCAGCCGCGGACAGGTGAACACTGAAGCTTTCTTT. It encodes CASSRGQVNTEAFF.

The gene calls are TRBV19 and TRBJ2-1; 7 nucleotides agree with TRBD2. Per germline, CDR1 LNHDA and CDR2 SQIVND (reference sequence). V lost 9 bases and J lost 4; bases outside the gene matches: 9. There are 14 residues in the CDR3. This CDR3 is CASRQRDWYNEQFF. The CDR3 coding sequence is TGTGCCAGCAGACAGCGGGACTGGTACAATGAGCAGTTCTTC.

The chain combines TRBV6-5 with TRBJ2-5; 7 nucleotides line up with TRBD2. Germline-derived CDR1 and CDR2 are MNHEY and SVGAGI. Trimming removed 6 bases from V and 0 bases from J; junction bases left unmatched: 1. The CDR3 extends over 13 amino acids. CDR3 in amino acids: CASRGTNQETQYF. DNA of the CDR3: TGTGCCAGCAGAGGGACTAACCAAGAGACCCAGTACTTC.

The CDR3 reads CASSLDPGQKTQYF. The CDR3 bases are TGTGCCAGCAGCTTGGACCCAGGACAGAAGACCCAGTACTTC. This sequence joins TRBV5-4 and TRBJ2-5, with D possibly being TRBD1 (6 bases). CDR1 SGHNT and CDR2 YYREEE come from the germline V gene (reference sequence). There are 14 residues in the CDR3. The V gene lost 0 bases and the J gene lost 6 bases, with 12 bases spanning the gap.

The V call is TRBV7-9, the J call TRBJ2-3; 7 nucleotides align to TRBD2. Germline CDR1 SEHNR, CDR2 FQNEAQ (reference sequence). The CDR3 contains 12 residues. Trimming took 6 bases from V and 6 from J; bases not matched to a gene: 3. The CDR3 here is CASRALADTQYF. Written as DNA, the CDR3 is TGTGCCAGCAGGGCACTAGCGGATACGCAGTATTTT.

The CDR3 DNA reads as TGTGCCTGGAATAGCCAGTATAATTCACCCCTCCACTTT. It encodes CAWNSQYNSPLHF. The chain joins TRBV30 to TRBJ1-6; D not certain. V lost 4 bases and J lost 4, with 8 bases in between. The germline gives CDR1 GTSNPN, CDR2 SVGIG (reference sequence). The CDR3 is 13 amino acids. Combining the CDR3 with reference TRBV30 and TRBJ1-6 gives the whole variable domain SQTIHQWPATLVQPVGSPLSLECTVEGTSNPNLYWYRQAAGRGLQLLFYSVGIGQISSEVPQNLSASRPQDRQFILSSKKLLLSDSGFYLCAWNSQYNSPLHFGNGTRLTVT.

The chain recombines TRBV28 with TRBJ2-1, with TRBD2 as a possible D gene (6 bases). V was pared by 3 bases and J by 6 bases, with 15 bases between. This CDR3 is built from 15 residues. CDR1 and CDR2 (germline): MDHEN, SYDVKM. The CDR3 reads CASSFAGFTSNEQFF. CDR3 DNA: TGTGCCAGCAGTTTTGCGGGGTTTACGTCCAATGAGCAGTTCTTC.

In this sample, this clone turned up a few times. V gene TRBV7-2 combines with J gene TRBJ2-3; 11 nucleotides match TRBD2. The germline CDR1 and CDR2 sequences are SGHTA and FQGNSA. Losses at the gene ends were 4 bases for V and 0 bases for J; bases not matched to a gene: 9. This CDR3 region has 18 residues. The CDR3 spells CASSSTSGSIISTDTQYF. CDR3 DNA: TGTGCCAGCAGCTCCACTAGCGGGAGTATTATTAGCACAGATACGCAGTATTTT.